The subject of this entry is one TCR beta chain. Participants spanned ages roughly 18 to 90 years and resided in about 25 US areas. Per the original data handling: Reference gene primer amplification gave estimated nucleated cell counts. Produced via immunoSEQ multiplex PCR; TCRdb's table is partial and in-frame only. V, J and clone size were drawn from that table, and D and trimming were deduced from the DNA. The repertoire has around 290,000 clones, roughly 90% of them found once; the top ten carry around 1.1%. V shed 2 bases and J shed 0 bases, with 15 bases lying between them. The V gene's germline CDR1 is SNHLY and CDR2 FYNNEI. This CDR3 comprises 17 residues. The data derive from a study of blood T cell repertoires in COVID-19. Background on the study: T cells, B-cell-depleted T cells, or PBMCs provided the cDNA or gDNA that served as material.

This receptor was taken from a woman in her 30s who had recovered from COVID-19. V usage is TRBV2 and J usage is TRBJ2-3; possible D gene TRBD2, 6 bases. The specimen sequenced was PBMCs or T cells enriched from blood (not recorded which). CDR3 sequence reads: CASSEKLIAASTDTQYF. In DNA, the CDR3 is TGTGCCAGCAGTGAAAAGTTGATAGCGGCAAGCACAGATACGCAGTATTTT.